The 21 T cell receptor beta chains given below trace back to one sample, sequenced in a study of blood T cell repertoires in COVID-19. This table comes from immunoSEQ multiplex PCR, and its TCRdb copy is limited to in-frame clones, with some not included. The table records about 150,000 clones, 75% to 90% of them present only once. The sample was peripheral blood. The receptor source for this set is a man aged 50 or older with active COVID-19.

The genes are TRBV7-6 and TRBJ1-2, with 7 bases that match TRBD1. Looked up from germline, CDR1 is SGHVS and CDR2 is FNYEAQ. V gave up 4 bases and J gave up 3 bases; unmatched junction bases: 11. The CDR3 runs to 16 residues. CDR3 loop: CASSYMAGQPYYGYTF. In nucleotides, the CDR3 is TGTGCCAGCAGCTATATGGCGGGACAGCCCTACTATGGCTACACCTTC.

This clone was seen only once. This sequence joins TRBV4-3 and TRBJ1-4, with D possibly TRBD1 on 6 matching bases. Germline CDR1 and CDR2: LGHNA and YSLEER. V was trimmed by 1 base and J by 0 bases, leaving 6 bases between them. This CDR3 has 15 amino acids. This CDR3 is CASSQGTATNEKLFF. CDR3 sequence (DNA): TGCGCCAGCAGCCAAGGGACAGCAACTAATGAAAAACTGTTTTTT.

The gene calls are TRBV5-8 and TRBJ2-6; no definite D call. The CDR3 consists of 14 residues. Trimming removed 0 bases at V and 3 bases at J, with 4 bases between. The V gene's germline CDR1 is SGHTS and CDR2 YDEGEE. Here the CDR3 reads CASSLVIGANVLTF. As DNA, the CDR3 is TGTGCCAGCAGCTTGGTTATTGGGGCCAACGTCCTGACTTTC. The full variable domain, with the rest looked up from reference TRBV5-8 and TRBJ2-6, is EAGVTQSPTHLIKTRGQQATLRCSPISGHTSVYWYQQALGLGLQFLLWYDEGEERNRGNFPPRFSGRQFPNYSSELNVNALELEDSALYLCASSLVIGANVLTFGAGSRLTVL.

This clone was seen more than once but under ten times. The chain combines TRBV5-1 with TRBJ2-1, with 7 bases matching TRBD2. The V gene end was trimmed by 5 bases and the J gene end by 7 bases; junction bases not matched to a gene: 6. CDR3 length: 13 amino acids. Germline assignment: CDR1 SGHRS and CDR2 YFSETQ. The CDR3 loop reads CASSYSRGNEQFF. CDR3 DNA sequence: TGCGCCAGCAGTTATTCGCGGGGGAATGAGCAGTTCTTC.

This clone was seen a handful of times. The CDR3, as DNA: TGTGCCAGCAGCCAATCTTTCGGGACTAGTACATCCTACGAGCAGTACTTC. Translation gives CASSQSFGTSTSYEQYF. V usage is TRBV4-2 and J usage is TRBJ2-7, with 8 nucleotides matching TRBD2. Germline CDR1 LGHNA, CDR2 YNFKEQ. CDR3 length: 17 amino acids. The V gene end was trimmed by 2 bases and the J gene end by 1 base; junction bases not matched to a gene: 10.

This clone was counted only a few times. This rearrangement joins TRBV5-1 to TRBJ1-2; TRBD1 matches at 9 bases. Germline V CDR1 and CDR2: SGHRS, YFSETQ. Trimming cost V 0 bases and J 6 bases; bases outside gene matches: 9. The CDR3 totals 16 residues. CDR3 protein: CASSLAPIGQGHGYTF. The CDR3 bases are TGCGCCAGCAGCTTGGCCCCTATCGGACAGGGGCATGGCTACACCTTC.

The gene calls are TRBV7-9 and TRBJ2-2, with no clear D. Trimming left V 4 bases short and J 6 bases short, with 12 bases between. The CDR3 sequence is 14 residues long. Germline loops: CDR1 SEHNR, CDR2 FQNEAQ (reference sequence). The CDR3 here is CASSSSSRAGELFF. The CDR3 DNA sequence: TGTGCCAGCAGCTCCTCGAGTCGGGCCGGGGAGCTGTTTTTT.

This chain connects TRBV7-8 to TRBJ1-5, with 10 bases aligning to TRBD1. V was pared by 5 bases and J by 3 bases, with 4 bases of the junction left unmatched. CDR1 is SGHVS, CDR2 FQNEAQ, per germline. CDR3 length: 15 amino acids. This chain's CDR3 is CASSRDRGLNQPQHF. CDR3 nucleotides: TGTGCCAGCAGCCGAGACAGGGGGCTCAATCAGCCCCAGCATTTT. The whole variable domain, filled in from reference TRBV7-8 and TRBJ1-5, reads GAGVSQSPRYKVAKRGQDVALRCDPISGHVSLFWYQQALGQGPEFLTYFQNEAQLDKSGLPSDRFFAERPEGSVSTLKIQRTQQEDSAVYLCASSRDRGLNQPQHFGDGTRLSIL.

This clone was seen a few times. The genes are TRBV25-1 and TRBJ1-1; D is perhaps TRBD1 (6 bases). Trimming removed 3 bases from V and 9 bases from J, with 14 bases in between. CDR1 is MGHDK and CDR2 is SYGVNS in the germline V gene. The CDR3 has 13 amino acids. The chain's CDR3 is CASSDRKQGKAFF. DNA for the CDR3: TGTGCCAGCAGTGACCGTAAACAGGGTAAAGCTTTCTTT.

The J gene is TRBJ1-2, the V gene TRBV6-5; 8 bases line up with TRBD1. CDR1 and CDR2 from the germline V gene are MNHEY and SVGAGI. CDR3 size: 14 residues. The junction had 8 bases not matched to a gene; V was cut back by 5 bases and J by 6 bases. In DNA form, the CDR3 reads TGTGCCAGCAGTCGCGGACAGGGATGGCATGGCTACACCTTC. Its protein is CASSRGQGWHGYTF.

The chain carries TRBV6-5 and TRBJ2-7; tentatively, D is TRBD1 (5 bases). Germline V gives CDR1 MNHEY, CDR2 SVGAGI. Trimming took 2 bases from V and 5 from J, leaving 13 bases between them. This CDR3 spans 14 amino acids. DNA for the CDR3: TGTGCCAGCAGTTACGGGCAGGGTTCCAACGAGCAGTACTTC. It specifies CASSYGQGSNEQYF.

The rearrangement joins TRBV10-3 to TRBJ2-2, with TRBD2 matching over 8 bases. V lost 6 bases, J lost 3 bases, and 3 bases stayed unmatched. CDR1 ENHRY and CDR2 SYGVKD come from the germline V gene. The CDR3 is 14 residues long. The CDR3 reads CAISPGGDTGELFF. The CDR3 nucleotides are TGTGCCATCAGCCCGGGGGGGGACACCGGGGAGCTGTTTTTT.

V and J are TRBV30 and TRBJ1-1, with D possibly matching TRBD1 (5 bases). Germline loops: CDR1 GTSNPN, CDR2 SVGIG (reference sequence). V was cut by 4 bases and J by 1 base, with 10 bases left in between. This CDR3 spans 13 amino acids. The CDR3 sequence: CAWTGQPNTEAFF. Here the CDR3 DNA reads TGTGCCTGGACAGGGCAGCCGAACACTGAAGCTTTCTTT.

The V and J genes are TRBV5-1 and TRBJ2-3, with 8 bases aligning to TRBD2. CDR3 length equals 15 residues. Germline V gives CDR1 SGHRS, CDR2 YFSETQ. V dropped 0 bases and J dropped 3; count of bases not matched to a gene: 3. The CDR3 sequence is CASSLGAGGTDTQYF. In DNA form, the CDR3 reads TGCGCCAGCAGCTTGGGTGCGGGGGGTACAGATACGCAGTATTTT.

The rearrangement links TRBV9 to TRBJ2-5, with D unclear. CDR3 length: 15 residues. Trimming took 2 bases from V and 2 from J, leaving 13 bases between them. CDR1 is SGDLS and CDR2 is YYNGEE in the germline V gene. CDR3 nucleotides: TGTGCCAGCAGCGTCAGCCCTCAGGAACAAGAGACCCAGTACTTC. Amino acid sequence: CASSVSPQEQETQYF.

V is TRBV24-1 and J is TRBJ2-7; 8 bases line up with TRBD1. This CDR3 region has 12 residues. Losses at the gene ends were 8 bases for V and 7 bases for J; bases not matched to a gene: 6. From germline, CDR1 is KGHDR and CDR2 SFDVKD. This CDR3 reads CATTDRDGEQYF. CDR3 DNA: TGTGCCACCACGGACAGGGACGGGGAGCAGTACTTC.

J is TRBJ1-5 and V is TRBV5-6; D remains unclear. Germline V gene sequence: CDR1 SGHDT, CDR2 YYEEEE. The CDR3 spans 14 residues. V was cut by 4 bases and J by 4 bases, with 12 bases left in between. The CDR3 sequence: CASSARRENQPQHF. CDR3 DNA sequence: TGTGCCAGCAGCGCGAGGAGGGAAAATCAGCCCCAGCATTTT.

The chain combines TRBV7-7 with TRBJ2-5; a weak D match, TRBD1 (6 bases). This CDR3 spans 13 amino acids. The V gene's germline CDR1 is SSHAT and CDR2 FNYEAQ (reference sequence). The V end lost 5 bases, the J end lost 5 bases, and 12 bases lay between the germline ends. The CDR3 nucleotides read TGTGCCAGCAGCCTCGGACAGATGGAGACCCAGTACTTC. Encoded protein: CASSLGQMETQYF.

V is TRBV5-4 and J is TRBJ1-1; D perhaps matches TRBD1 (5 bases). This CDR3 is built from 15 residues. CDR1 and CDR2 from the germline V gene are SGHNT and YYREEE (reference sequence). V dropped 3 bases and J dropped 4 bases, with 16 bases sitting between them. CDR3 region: CASSSYQGRVTEAFF. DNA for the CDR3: TGTGCCAGCAGCTCCTACCAGGGTCGGGTCACTGAAGCTTTCTTT.

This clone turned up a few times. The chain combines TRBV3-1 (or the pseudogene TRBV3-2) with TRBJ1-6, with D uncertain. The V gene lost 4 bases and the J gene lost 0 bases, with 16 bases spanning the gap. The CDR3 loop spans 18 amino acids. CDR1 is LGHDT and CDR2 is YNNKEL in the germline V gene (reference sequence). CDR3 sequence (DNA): TGTGCCAGCAGCCCCTCACGGACCGGGAGCTCCTATAATTCACCCCTCCACTTT. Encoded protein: CASSPSRTGSSYNSPLHF.

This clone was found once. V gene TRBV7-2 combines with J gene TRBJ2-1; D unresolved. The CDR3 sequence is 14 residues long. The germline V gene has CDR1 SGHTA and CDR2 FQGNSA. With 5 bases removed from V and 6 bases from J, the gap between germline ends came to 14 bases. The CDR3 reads CASSQLDNPNEQFF. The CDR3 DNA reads TGTGCCAGCAGCCAATTAGACAACCCCAATGAGCAGTTCTTC. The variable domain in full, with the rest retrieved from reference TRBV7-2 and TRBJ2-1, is GAGVSQSPSNKVTEKGKDVELRCDPISGHTALYWYRQSLGQGLEFLIYFQGNSAPDKSGLPSDRFSAERTGGSVSTLTIQRTQQEDSAVYLCASSQLDNPNEQFFGPGTRLTVL.